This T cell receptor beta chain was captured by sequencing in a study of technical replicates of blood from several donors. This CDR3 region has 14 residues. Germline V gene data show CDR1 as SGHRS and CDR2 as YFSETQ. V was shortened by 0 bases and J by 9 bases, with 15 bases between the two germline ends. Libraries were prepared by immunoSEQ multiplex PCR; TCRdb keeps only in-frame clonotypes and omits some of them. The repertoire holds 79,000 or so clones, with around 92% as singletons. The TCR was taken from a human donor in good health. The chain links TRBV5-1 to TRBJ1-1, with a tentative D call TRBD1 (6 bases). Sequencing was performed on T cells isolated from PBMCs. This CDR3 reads CASSLALAGDKAFF. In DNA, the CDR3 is TGCGCCAGCAGCTTGGCCTTGGCAGGGGATAAAGCTTTCTTT. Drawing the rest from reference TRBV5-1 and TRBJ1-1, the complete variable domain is KAGVTQTPRYLIKTRGQQVTLSCSPISGHRSVSWYQQTPGQGLQFLFEYFSETQRNKGNFPGRFSGRQFSNSRSEMNVSTLELGDSALYLCASSLALAGDKAFFGQGTRLTVV.